These 22 T cell receptor beta chains originate from one sample sequenced in a study of blood T cell repertoires in COVID-19. The assay was immunoSEQ multiplex PCR, and TCRdb's table has in-frame clones only and misses some. Among 45,000 to 55,000 clones, over 75% were seen once, and the ten largest hold just under 8.5%. Sequenced material: peripheral blood. The source is a woman in her 40s with active COVID-19.

The V call is TRBV6-2 or TRBV6-3, the J call TRBJ2-1, with 7 bases lining up with TRBD1. Germline CDR1 is MNHEY and CDR2 is SVGEGT. The J segment lost 6 bases and the V segment lost 4 bases, leaving 9 bases of the junction unmatched. The length of the CDR3 is 15 residues. DNA of the CDR3: TGTGCCAGCAGTTGGGACAGTCTGGGCGTCAATGAGCAGTTCTTC. It specifies CASSWDSLGVNEQFF.

This chain connects TRBV13 to TRBJ1-1; weak D call: TRBD1 (6 bases). CDR3 length equals 15 residues. CDR1 and CDR2 from the germline V gene are PRHDT and FYEKMQ (reference sequence). Deletions cut 1 base from V and 4 bases from J, with 13 bases between. The CDR3 coding sequence is TGTGCCAGCAGCTTAGCAACAGGGTGGGCCACTGAAGCTTTCTTT. Translation gives CASSLATGWATEAFF.

V gene TRBV5-1 combines with J gene TRBJ1-1; 8 nucleotides agree with TRBD1. V dropped 4 bases and J dropped 2; count of bases not matched to a gene: 10. From germline, CDR1 is SGHRS and CDR2 YFSETQ. This CDR3 region has 16 residues. The CDR3 DNA follows: TGCGCCAGCAGCAAGGACAGGGAGATCAAAAACACTGAAGCTTTCTTT. Amino acid sequence: CASSKDREIKNTEAFF.

This rearrangement joins TRBV14 to TRBJ2-7; D possibly corresponds to TRBD2 (6 bases). In germline, CDR1 is SGHDN, CDR2 FVKESK. Trimming took 0 bases from V and 3 from J, leaving 15 bases between them. The CDR3 runs 16 residues. The CDR3 DNA reads TGTGCCAGCAGCCAAGATGGTAGAGGAGGGAACTACGAGCAGTACTTC. As protein: CASSQDGRGGNYEQYF.

CDR3 nucleotides: TGTGCCAGCAGTGACTCATGCCGTCTAAGCCACGGTCCTAGCGGGGGTATAAGTACGCAGTATTTT. Its protein is CASSDSCRLSHGPSGGISTQYF. This chain uses TRBV6-4 with TRBJ2-3; TRBD2 aligns across 10 bases. Per the germline V gene, CDR1 is MRHNA and CDR2 is SNTAGT. The CDR3 consists of 22 residues. V shed 0 bases, J shed 8 bases, and the junction held 26 bases outside the gene matches.

The V call is TRBV7-2, the J call TRBJ1-2; D uncertain. In germline, CDR1 is SGHTA, CDR2 FQGNSA. CDR3 length: 12 residues. The V end was cut by 5 bases, the J end by 5 bases, with 9 bases between. Here the CDR3 DNA reads TGTGCCAGCAGCCACCGGGATTATGGCTACACCTTC. It translates to CASSHRDYGYTF.

The J gene is TRBJ1-5, the V gene TRBV7-2; maybe TRBD1 (5 bases). CDR3 length: 15 residues. With 5 bases removed from V and 0 bases from J, the gap between germline ends came to 11 bases. Germline CDR1 is SGHTA and CDR2 is FQGNSA. The CDR3 sequence: CASSTQTGSNQPQHF. CDR3 DNA: TGTGCCAGCAGCACACAAACAGGTAGCAATCAGCCCCAGCATTTT.

The rearrangement joins TRBV2 to TRBJ2-7; 8 bases match TRBD1. Germline values: CDR1 SNHLY, CDR2 FYNNEI. Trimming at V came to 5 bases and at J to 2 bases, leaving 2 bases not matched to a gene. CDR3 size: 13 residues. CDR3 loop: CASSWTGTYEQYF. The CDR3 DNA reads TGTGCCAGCAGTTGGACAGGGACCTACGAGCAGTACTTC.

This chain links TRBV20-1 with TRBJ2-7; D remains ambiguous. This CDR3 has 17 amino acids. V was cut by 3 bases and J by 0 bases, with 21 bases left in between. CDR1 is DFQATT and CDR2 is SNEGSKA in the germline V gene (reference sequence). The CDR3 sequence: CSASEVHFRTSSYEQYF. CDR3 DNA: TGCAGTGCTAGTGAGGTCCACTTCCGAACGAGCTCCTACGAGCAGTACTTC.

The genes are TRBV11-3 and TRBJ1-4; 8 bases are a match to TRBD1. This CDR3 has 14 residues. V shed 5 bases and J 5 bases; nucleotides not matched to a gene: 4. Per germline, CDR1 SGHNT and CDR2 YENEEA. CDR3 sequence (DNA): TGTGCCAGCAGCAGGGGACAGGTGAATGAAAAACTGTTTTTT. It encodes CASSRGQVNEKLFF.

This chain links TRBV5-1 with TRBJ1-3, with D unclear. Germline CDR1 reads SGHRS; CDR2 reads YFSETQ. V was cut by 1 base and J by 4 bases, with 12 bases left in between. The CDR3 is 15 residues long. The CDR3 protein is CASSLYGQTGNTIYF. CDR3 in DNA: TGCGCCAGCAGCTTGTATGGCCAAACGGGAAACACCATATATTTT. The variable domain in full, completed from reference TRBV5-1 and TRBJ1-3, reads KAGVTQTPRYLIKTRGQQVTLSCSPISGHRSVSWYQQTPGQGLQFLFEYFSETQRNKGNFPGRFSGRQFSNSRSEMNVSTLELGDSALYLCASSLYGQTGNTIYFGEGSWLTVV.

The chain links TRBV2 to TRBJ2-1, with TRBD2 matching 9 bases. V lost 6 bases, J lost 8 bases, and 8 bases stayed unmatched. Germline V gene sequence: CDR1 SNHLY, CDR2 FYNNEI. The CDR3 extends over 14 amino acids. The DNA of the CDR3 is TGTGCCAGCAGCGGAGCGGGGGGAGTCGATGAGCAGTTCTTC. Protein sequence: CASSGAGGVDEQFF.

V is TRBV2 and J is TRBJ2-2, with D possibly matching TRBD2 (6 bases). This CDR3 is built from 17 residues. V lost 8 bases to trimming and J lost 5 bases, with 24 bases between them. The germline CDR1 and CDR2 sequences are SNHLY and FYNNEI. The CDR3 spells CASLPGVGGRWTGELFF. CDR3 DNA: TGTGCCAGCCTTCCCGGGGTCGGGGGTCGGTGGACCGGGGAGCTGTTTTTT.

Points on this clone: Sequence at one end of the junction differs from germline and may be a read error. The chain couples TRBV4-2 to TRBJ1-1, with TRBD1 as a possible D gene (6 bases). The CDR3 is made up of 14 amino acids. The germline V gene encodes CDR1 LGHNA and CDR2 YNFKEQ. CDR3 sequence reads: CASSPTGPDTEAFF. The DNA of the CDR3 is TGTGCCAGCAGCCCGACAGGTCCGGACACAGAAGCTTTCTTT.

The table lists this clone with a count of one. The CDR3 sequence: CASRLNRGVYGYTF. The CDR3 DNA reads TGTGCCAGCAGACTCAACAGGGGGGTTTATGGCTACACCTTC. This chain connects TRBV6-6 to TRBJ1-2; 8 bases fit TRBD1. CDR1 is MNHNY and CDR2 is SVGAGI in the germline V gene (reference sequence). Trimming removed 6 bases from V and 5 bases from J; junction bases left unmatched: 8. The CDR3 totals 14 residues.

J is TRBJ1-5 and V is TRBV30; TRBD1 agrees at 11 bases. This CDR3 contains 18 residues. Germline values: CDR1 GTSNPN, CDR2 SVGIG (reference sequence). V lost 3 bases to trimming and J lost 1 base; unmatched junction nucleotides: 11. This chain's CDR3 is CAWSSGTGGKGSNQPQHF. The DNA for the CDR3 is TGTGCCTGGAGCTCCGGGACAGGGGGAAAGGGAAGCAATCAGCCCCAGCATTTT.

This chain joins TRBV12-3 or TRBV12-4 and TRBJ2-7; D possibly corresponds to TRBD1 (6 bases). This CDR3 comprises 13 residues. Trimming pared 6 bases from V and 5 bases from J, leaving 14 bases between. CDR3 coding DNA: TGTGCCAGCAGATCACAGGGAAGTGACGAGCAGTACTTC. This encodes CASRSQGSDEQYF.

The CDR3 coding sequence is TGTGCCAGCAGCCCGCGACTTCGGGTAGCCCAAGAGACCCAGTACTTC. Amino acid sequence: CASSPRLRVAQETQYF. The chain employs TRBV11-3 and TRBJ2-5, with D unclear. CDR3 length equals 16 residues. V was cut by 5 bases and J by 1 base, with 17 bases left in between. Germline assignment: CDR1 SGHNT and CDR2 YENEEA.

V is TRBV11-2 and J is TRBJ2-5; 9 nucleotides agree with TRBD1. CDR3 length: 16 amino acids. Per germline, CDR1 SGHAT and CDR2 FQNNGV. The V gene end was trimmed by 6 bases and the J gene end by 1 base; junction bases not matched to a gene: 9. The CDR3 nucleotides are TGTGCCAGCAGTAGACAGGGGGGGGCCTTCCAAGAGACCCAGTACTTC. Its translation: CASSRQGGAFQETQYF.

The chain employs TRBV10-3 and TRBJ1-1; the D is unclear. V lost 4 bases to trimming and J lost 1 base, with 13 bases between them. This CDR3 has 15 residues. CDR1 and CDR2 (germline): ENHRY, SYGVKD. Here the CDR3 reads CAISAPNAANTEAFF. For the CDR3, the DNA is TGTGCCATCAGTGCCCCTAACGCGGCGAACACTGAAGCTTTCTTT.

The chain couples TRBV27 to TRBJ2-1, with 7 bases identical to TRBD2. CDR3 length: 15 residues. Per the germline V gene, CDR1 is MNHEY and CDR2 is SMNVEV (reference sequence). V was clipped by 5 bases and J by 4 bases; unmatched bases: 8. CDR3 DNA sequence: TGTGCCAGCAGTCCCGGACTAGGGAATTACAATGAGCAGTTCTTC. Translated: CASSPGLGNYNEQFF.

The chain is built from TRBV5-5 and TRBJ1-5, with D uncertain. The CDR3 runs 15 residues. The V end was cut by 4 bases, the J end by 0 bases, with 11 bases between. CDR1 and CDR2 (germline): SGHKS, YYEKEE (reference sequence). For the CDR3, the DNA is TGTGCCAGCAGCCCTCTCTCCTATAGCAATCAGCCCCAGCATTTT. This sequence encodes CASSPLSYSNQPQHF. The entire variable domain, with the rest obtained from reference TRBV5-5 and TRBJ1-5, is as follows: DAGVTQSPTHLIKTRGQQVTLRCSPISGHKSVSWYQQVLGQGPQFIFQYYEKEERGRGNFPDRFSARQFPNYSSELNVNALLLGDSALYLCASSPLSYSNQPQHFGDGTRLSIL.